Included here is one TCR beta chain sequence, with context. Its antigen remains unidentified. Data came from immunoSEQ multiplex PCR; TCRdb stores just in-frame clones and leaves some out. The repertoire includes about 28,000 clones, roughly four fifths of them detected once, and approximately 0.094% sits in the top ten. V lost 4 bases, J lost 3 bases, and 8 bases stayed unmatched. The CDR3 is 16 amino acids. Looked up from germline, CDR1 is KGHSH and CDR2 is LQKENI. This entry belongs to a study of regulatory dendritic cells for organ transplantation. Findings and limits, study-wide: Among resting subsets, memory CD8+ cells contained the most alloreactive clonotypes. Naive T cells showed high diversity, memory cells less, memory CD8+ least.

This receptor was identified in a human donor in good health. Input material: naive CD4+ T cells from blood. Subset reported: CD45RA+ naive T cells. The V call is TRBV18, the J call TRBJ2-1; TRBD1 agrees at 8 bases. CDR3 loop: CASSRQQGEIYNEQFF. CDR3 sequence (DNA): TGTGCCAGCTCACGCCAACAGGGGGAGATCTACAATGAGCAGTTCTTC.